This T cell receptor (beta chain) was captured in a study of shared clonotypes between healthy human individuals. Trimming removed 4 bases at V and 1 base at J, with 12 bases between. The germline CDR1 and CDR2 sequences are SGHKS and YYEKEE (reference sequence). This CDR3 is 15 amino acids long. Naive CD8 cells, CD45RO-negative and positively selected for CCR7, excluded terminally differentiated effector memory CD45RA+ cells. The study drew its donors from healthy HIV-negative adults without recent acute infections or vaccinations. Here immunoSEQ multiplex PCR was the method, and the copy in TCRdb shows in-frame clones only, minus some. The repertoire holds about 2.1 million clones, with just over 90% as singletons.

Sequencing input: naive CD8+ T cells from PBMCs. The V and J genes are TRBV5-5 and TRBJ1-5; TRBD1 is a possible D gene (5 bases). The clonotype comes from a man between 18 and 35 years old in good health. Some clones in this sample may be carry-over from other donors' samples. DNA for the CDR3: TGTGCCAGCAGCGAGACAGATCTGAGCAATCAGCCCCAGCATTTT. Protein: CASSETDLSNQPQHF.